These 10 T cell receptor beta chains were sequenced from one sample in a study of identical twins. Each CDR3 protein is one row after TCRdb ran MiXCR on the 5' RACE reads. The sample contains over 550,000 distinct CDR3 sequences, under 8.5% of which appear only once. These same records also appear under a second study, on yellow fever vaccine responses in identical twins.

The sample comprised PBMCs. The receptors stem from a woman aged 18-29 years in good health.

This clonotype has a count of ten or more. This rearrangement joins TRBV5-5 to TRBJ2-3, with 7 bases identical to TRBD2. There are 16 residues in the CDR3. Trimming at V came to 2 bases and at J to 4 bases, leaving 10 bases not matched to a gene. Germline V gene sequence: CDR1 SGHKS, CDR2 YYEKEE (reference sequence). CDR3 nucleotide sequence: TGTGCCAGCAGCTTAACACGGGACTATTTGGCAGATACGCAGTATTTT. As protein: CASSLTRDYLADTQYF. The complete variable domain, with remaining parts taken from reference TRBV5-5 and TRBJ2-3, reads DAGVTQSPTHLIKTRGQQVTLRCSPISGHKSVSWYQQVLGQGPQFIFQYYEKEERGRGNFPDRFSARQFPNYSSELNVNALLLGDSALYLCASSLTRDYLADTQYFGPGTRLTVL.

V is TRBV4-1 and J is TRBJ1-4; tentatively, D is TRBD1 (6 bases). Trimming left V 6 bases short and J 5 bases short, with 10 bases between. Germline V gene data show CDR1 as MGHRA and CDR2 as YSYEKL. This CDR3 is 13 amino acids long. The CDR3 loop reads CASRLTGNEKLFF. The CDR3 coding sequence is TGCGCCAGCAGGCTGACAGGAAATGAAAAACTGTTTTTT.

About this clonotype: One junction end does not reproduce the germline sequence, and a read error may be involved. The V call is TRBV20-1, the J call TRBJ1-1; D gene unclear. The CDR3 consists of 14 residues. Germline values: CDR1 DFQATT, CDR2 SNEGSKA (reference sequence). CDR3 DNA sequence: TGCAGTGTTAGATCCAAGACGATTTCCACTGAAGCTTTCTTT. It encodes CSVRSKTISTEAFF.

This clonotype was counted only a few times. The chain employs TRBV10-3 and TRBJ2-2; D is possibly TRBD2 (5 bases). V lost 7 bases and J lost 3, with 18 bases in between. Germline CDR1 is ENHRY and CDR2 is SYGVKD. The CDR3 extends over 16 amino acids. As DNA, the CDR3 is TGTGCCATCACGGGGTCTTCGGGAAGCGACACCGGGGAGCTGTTTTTT. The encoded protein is CAITGSSGSDTGELFF.

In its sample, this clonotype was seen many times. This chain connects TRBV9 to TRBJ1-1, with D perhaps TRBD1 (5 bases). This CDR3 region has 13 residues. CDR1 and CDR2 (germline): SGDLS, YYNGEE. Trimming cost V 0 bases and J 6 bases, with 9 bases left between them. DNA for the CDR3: TGTGCCAGCAGCGTAGAGGTGGGGGCTGAAGCTTTCTTT. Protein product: CASSVEVGAEAFF. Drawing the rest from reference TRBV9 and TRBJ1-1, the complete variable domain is DSGVTQTPKHLITATGQRVTLRCSPRSGDLSVYWYQQSLDQGLQFLIQYYNGEERAKGNILERFSAQQFPDLHSELNLSSLELGDSALYFCASSVEVGAEAFFGQGTRLTVV.

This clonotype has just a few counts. As DNA, the CDR3 is TGTGCCATCAGTGACGGGGTAGGAGAGACCCAGTACTTC. Encoded protein: CAISDGVGETQYF. The chain links TRBV10-3 to TRBJ2-5; perhaps TRBD2 as D (5 bases). Trimming cost V 3 bases and J 4 bases, with 9 bases left between them. Germline CDR1 reads ENHRY; CDR2 reads SYGVKD. This CDR3 spans 13 amino acids.

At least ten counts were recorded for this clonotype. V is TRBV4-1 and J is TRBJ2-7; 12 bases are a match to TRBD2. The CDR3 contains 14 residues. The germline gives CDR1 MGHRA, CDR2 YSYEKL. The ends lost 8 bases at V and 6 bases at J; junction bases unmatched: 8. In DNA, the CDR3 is TGCGCCAGCGGATTGGGACTAGCGGGCCCCGAGCAGTACTTC. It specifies CASGLGLAGPEQYF.

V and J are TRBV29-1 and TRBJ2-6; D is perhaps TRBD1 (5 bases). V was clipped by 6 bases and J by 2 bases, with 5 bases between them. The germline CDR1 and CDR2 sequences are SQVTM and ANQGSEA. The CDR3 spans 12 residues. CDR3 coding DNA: TGCAGCGTGACAGCTGGGGCCAACGTCCTGACTTTC. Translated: CSVTAGANVLTF. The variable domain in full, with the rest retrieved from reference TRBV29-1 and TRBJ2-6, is SAVISQKPSRDICQRGTSLTIQCQVDSQVTMMFWYRQQPGQSLTLIATANQGSEATYESGFVIDKFPISRPNLTFSTLTVSNMSPEDSSIYLCSVTAGANVLTFGAGSRLTVL.

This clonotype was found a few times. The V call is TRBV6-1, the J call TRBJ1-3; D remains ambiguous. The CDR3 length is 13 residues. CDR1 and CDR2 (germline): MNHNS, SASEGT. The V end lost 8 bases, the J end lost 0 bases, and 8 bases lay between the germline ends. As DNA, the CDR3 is TGTGCCAGCCGCGAATACTCTGGAAACACCATATATTTT. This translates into CASREYSGNTIYF.

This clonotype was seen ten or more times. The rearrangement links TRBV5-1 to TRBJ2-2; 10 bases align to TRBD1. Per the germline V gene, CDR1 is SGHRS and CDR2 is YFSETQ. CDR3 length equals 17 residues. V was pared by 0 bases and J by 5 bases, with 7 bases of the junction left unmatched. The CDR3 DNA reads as TGCGCCAGCAGCTTGGCGAGGACAGGGGGTAATACCGGGGAGCTGTTTTTT. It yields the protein CASSLARTGGNTGELFF.